This passage covers 19 T cell receptor beta chains from one sample sequenced in a study of cytomegalovirus exposure and HLA in healthy donors. The PCR used 60 Vbeta and 13 Jbeta primers. Generated by immunoSEQ multiplex PCR, the TCRdb table keeps only in-frame clones and is missing some. The sample contains about 130,000 clones, 74% of which appear only once. Input material: PBMCs. These TCRs come from a young man in good health and CMV-seropositive.

The CDR3 DNA reads TGTGCCAGCAGCTCTGGGGGAGGGCCGAATGAGCAGTTCTTC. Translated, it gives CASSSGGGPNEQFF. V is TRBV7-3 and J is TRBJ2-1, with 7 bases matching TRBD2. V lost 4 bases to trimming and J lost 7 bases; unmatched junction nucleotides: 7. Per the germline V gene, CDR1 is SGHTA and CDR2 is FQGTGA. The CDR3 covers 14 residues.

In DNA form, the CDR3 reads TGCGCCAGCTTATCGGGAGATAACACTGAAGCTTTCTTT. Protein sequence: CASLSGDNTEAFF. The genes are TRBV5-1 and TRBJ1-1; D unresolved. The CDR3 has 13 amino acids. The ends were cut back, 7 bases at V and 2 bases at J, with 12 bases in the middle. CDR1 is SGHRS and CDR2 is YFSETQ in the germline V gene.

J is TRBJ1-5 and V is TRBV5-1; D not resolved. The V and J ends lost 1 base and 1 base respectively, with 12 bases between them. From germline, CDR1 is SGHRS and CDR2 YFSETQ. The CDR3 is 16 residues long. CDR3 in DNA: TGCGCCAGCAGCTTGTTTCCGCCCGGGAGCAATCAGCCCCAGCATTTT. Translation: CASSLFPPGSNQPQHF.

The chain recombines TRBV28 with TRBJ2-2, with TRBD1 matching over 7 bases. Germline values: CDR1 MDHEN, CDR2 SYDVKM. V gave up 6 bases and J gave up 7 bases; unmatched junction bases: 11. This CDR3 contains 15 residues. The chain's CDR3 is CASRVDRALVGELFF. CDR3 DNA: TGTGCCAGCAGAGTAGACAGGGCCCTGGTCGGGGAGCTGTTTTTT.

This clone has more than one count but fewer than ten. The CDR3 nucleotides are TGTGCCAGCAGCCCTATACAGGGTTGGAATGAGCAGTTCTTC. Translation gives CASSPIQGWNEQFF. The chain has TRBV11-2 and TRBJ2-1; perhaps TRBD1 as D (6 bases). V dropped 5 bases and J dropped 7 bases, with 15 bases sitting between them. CDR3 length: 14 amino acids. The germline CDR1 and CDR2 sequences are SGHAT and FQNNGV.

The chain uses TRBV28 and TRBJ2-7; D uncertain. The CDR3 sequence is 15 residues long. With 3 bases removed from V and 2 bases from J, the gap between germline ends came to 14 bases. The V gene's germline CDR1 is MDHEN and CDR2 SYDVKM. The CDR3: CASSFPLGVTYEQYF. DNA for the CDR3: TGTGCCAGCAGTTTCCCCCTCGGAGTTACCTACGAGCAGTACTTC.

The V call is TRBV6-6, the J call TRBJ2-7, with 7 bases lining up with TRBD1. V was clipped by 6 bases and J by 3 bases; unmatched bases: 11. This CDR3 comprises 15 residues. Germline CDR1 is MNHNY and CDR2 is SVGAGI (reference sequence). The CDR3: CASSPSGTESYEQYF. The DNA of the CDR3 is TGTGCCAGCAGCCCCTCCGGGACAGAAAGCTACGAGCAGTACTTC.

This clone appeared a few times. The V and J genes are TRBV6-5 and TRBJ1-1, with 8 bases that match TRBD1. The CDR3 contains 13 residues. V lost 6 bases and J lost 4; bases outside the gene matches: 4. Germline V lookup: CDR1 MNHEY, CDR2 SVGAGI. As DNA, the CDR3 is TGTGCCAGCAGCCGAACAGGGGGCACTGAAGCTTTCTTT. Its protein is CASSRTGGTEAFF.

The chain links TRBV18 to TRBJ2-1; 8 positions match TRBD2. This CDR3 is 13 amino acids long. With 5 bases clipped from V and 6 bases from J, the junction kept 3 bases outside the gene matches. Germline values: CDR1 KGHSH, CDR2 LQKENI. The CDR3 protein is CASSSGTSNEQFF. The CDR3 coding sequence is TGTGCCAGCTCATCCGGGACTAGCAATGAGCAGTTCTTC. Combining the CDR3 with reference TRBV18 and TRBJ2-1 gives the whole variable domain NAGVMQNPRHLVRRRGQEARLRCSPMKGHSHVYWYRQLPEEGLKFMVYLQKENIIDESGMPKERFSAEFPKEGPSILRIQQVVRGDSAAYFCASSSGTSNEQFFGPGTRLTVL.

V is TRBV5-4 and J is TRBJ1-4; unclear D gene. The CDR3 consists of 15 residues. Germline lookup yields CDR1 SGHNT and CDR2 YYREEE (reference sequence). Trimming removed 2 bases from V and 5 bases from J, with 13 bases in between. The CDR3 loop reads CASSFRTPGNEKLFF. The DNA for the CDR3 is TGTGCCAGCAGCTTTAGGACCCCGGGAAATGAAAAACTGTTTTTT.

The CDR3 is CASRRNYGYTF. CDR3 coding DNA: TGTGCCAGCAGGCGAAACTATGGCTACACCTTC. The J gene is TRBJ1-2, the V gene TRBV5-6; D is unclear. Trimming shortened V by 5 bases and J by 2 bases, and 4 bases separated the two germline ends. The germline CDR1 and CDR2 sequences are SGHDT and YYEEEE. CDR3 size: 11 residues.

The rearrangement joins TRBV7-9 to TRBJ2-1; D gene ambiguous. Trimming took 4 bases from V and 12 from J, leaving 13 bases between them. CDR1 and CDR2 from the germline V gene are SEHNR and FQNEAQ (reference sequence). This CDR3 is 12 amino acids long. The CDR3, as DNA: TGTGCCAGCAGCTCATCGGGTGGCGGGCAGTTCTTC. Protein: CASSSSGGGQFF.

The chain has TRBV18 and TRBJ2-2, with D perhaps TRBD1 (5 bases). Germline-derived CDR1 and CDR2 are KGHSH and LQKENI. The CDR3 is made up of 16 amino acids. Trimming removed 6 bases at V and 1 base at J, with 15 bases between. The CDR3 DNA follows: TGTGCCAGCTCTCAGGTTGGGGCGAGGAACACCGGGGAGCTGTTTTTT. It is translated as CASSQVGARNTGELFF.

The chain is built from TRBV2 and TRBJ1-2; 11 bases agree with TRBD1. The CDR3 sequence is 14 residues long. The germline V gene has CDR1 SNHLY and CDR2 FYNNEI. The J segment lost 7 bases and the V segment lost 7 bases, leaving 8 bases of the junction unmatched. The CDR3 bases are TGTGCCAGCACTCCGGACAGGGGGCGCCGTGGCTACACCTTC. Translated, it gives CASTPDRGRRGYTF.

The chain combines TRBV5-6 with TRBJ2-7, with 8 bases lining up with TRBD1. Per the germline V gene, CDR1 is SGHDT and CDR2 is YYEEEE. The CDR3 spans 14 residues. V trimming: 4 bases; J trimming: 5 bases; junction bases outside the gene matches: 8. The CDR3 DNA is TGTGCCAGCAGCAGGGCGACAGGGGTTAACGAGCAGTACTTC. It is translated as CASSRATGVNEQYF.

The chain recombines TRBV5-6 with TRBJ2-3, with TRBD2 matching 7 bases. Germline V gene data show CDR1 as SGHDT and CDR2 as YYEEEE. V gave up 4 bases and J gave up 1 base; unmatched junction bases: 6. The CDR3 covers 15 residues. Here the CDR3 DNA reads TGTGCCAGCAGCGGGGTGGGGGGGGGCACAGATACGCAGTATTTT. This encodes CASSGVGGGTDTQYF. The complete variable domain, with remaining parts taken from reference TRBV5-6 and TRBJ2-3, reads DAGVTQSPTHLIKTRGQQVTLRCSPKSGHDTVSWYQQALGQGPQFIFQYYEEEERQRGNFPDRFSGHQFPNYSSELNVNALLLGDSALYLCASSGVGGGTDTQYFGPGTRLTVL.

The chain recombines TRBV4-2 with TRBJ2-7, with TRBD1 as a possible D gene (6 bases). V was pared by 4 bases and J by 3 bases, with 13 bases between. This CDR3 spans 14 amino acids. In germline, CDR1 is LGHNA, CDR2 YNFKEQ. CDR3 coding DNA: TGTGCCAGCAGCCCTTACAGGGTTGACTACGAGCAGTACTTC. Protein: CASSPYRVDYEQYF.

This clone showed up just a few times. This chain links TRBV28 with TRBJ1-4, with a weak D call TRBD1 (6 bases). Germline V gene data show CDR1 as MDHEN and CDR2 as SYDVKM. The CDR3 spans 16 residues. V lost 2 bases and J lost 1, with 11 bases in between. The DNA for the CDR3 is TGTGCCAGCAGTTTAACAGGGTTAGGAACTAATGAAAAACTGTTTTTT. This sequence encodes CASSLTGLGTNEKLFF.

The chain has TRBV2 and TRBJ1-2, with 7 nucleotides matching TRBD1. Germline lookup yields CDR1 SNHLY and CDR2 FYNNEI. The CDR3 is 10 residues long. The V and J ends lost 8 bases and 7 bases, in that order; junction bases with no gene match: 1. In nucleotides, the CDR3 is TGTGCCAGCGACAGGGCTGGCTACACCTTC. This sequence encodes CASDRAGYTF.